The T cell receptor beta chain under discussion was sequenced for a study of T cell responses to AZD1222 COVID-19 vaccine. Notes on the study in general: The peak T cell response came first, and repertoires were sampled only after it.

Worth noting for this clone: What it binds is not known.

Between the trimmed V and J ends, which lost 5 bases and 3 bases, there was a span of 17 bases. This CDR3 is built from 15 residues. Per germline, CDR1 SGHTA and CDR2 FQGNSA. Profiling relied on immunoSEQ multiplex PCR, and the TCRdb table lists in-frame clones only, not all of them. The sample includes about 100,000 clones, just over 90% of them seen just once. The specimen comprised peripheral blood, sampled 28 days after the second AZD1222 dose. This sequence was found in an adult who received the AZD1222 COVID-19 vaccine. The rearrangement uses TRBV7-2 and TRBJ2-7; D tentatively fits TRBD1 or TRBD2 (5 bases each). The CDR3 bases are TGTGCCAGCAGCCTAGGTGGTGGGGCGGGCTACGAGCAGTACTTC. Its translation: CASSLGGGAGYEQYF.